One and the same sample provided the 18 T cell receptor beta chains below, sequenced in a study of T-cell reconstitution after alpha-beta-depleted transplantation in children. Unique molecular identifiers tagged the TCRbeta library. TCRdb ran MiXCR on the PCR reads and lists one entry per CDR3 protein. Among roughly 500,000 distinct CDR3 sequences listed, around an eighth were seen once. Sequenced here: PBMCs from the stem cell graft donor, sampled from the stem cell graft. These receptors all come from a human donor who donated a stem cell graft to a child with combined immunodeficiency.

The chain links TRBV11-3 to TRBJ2-1; 10 bases are a match to TRBD2. Trimming took 5 bases from V and 5 from J; bases not matched to a gene: 6. This CDR3 comprises 15 residues. The V gene's germline CDR1 is SGHNT and CDR2 YENEEA. The CDR3 coding sequence is TGTGCCAGCAGCCCGGGGACTAGCGTGCACAATGAGCAGTTCTTC. It is translated as CASSPGTSVHNEQFF.

The V call is TRBV12-5, the J call TRBJ2-6; D is possibly TRBD1 (5 bases). V dropped 4 bases and J dropped 0 bases, with 16 bases sitting between them. The CDR3 covers 18 residues. In germline, CDR1 is LGHNT, CDR2 FRNRAP. CDR3 sequence reads: CASGSQGALYSGANVLTF. The DNA of the CDR3 is TGTGCTAGTGGTTCTCAAGGGGCCCTCTACTCTGGGGCCAACGTCCTGACTTTC.

This clonotype showed up just a few times. The chain employs TRBV6-5 and TRBJ1-5; D remains unclear. The CDR3 sequence is 15 residues long. V was shortened by 5 bases and J by 1 base, with 12 bases between the two germline ends. Germline V CDR1 and CDR2: MNHEY, SVGAGI. CDR3 sequence (DNA): TGTGCCAGCAGTCTGGGTCGGCAGAGCAATCAGCCCCAGCATTTT. Its translation is CASSLGRQSNQPQHF.

This clonotype has ten or more counts. The rearrangement uses TRBV5-1 and TRBJ2-1, with D perhaps given as TRBD1 or TRBD2 (5 bases each). This CDR3 spans 16 amino acids. The germline V gene has CDR1 SGHRS and CDR2 YFSETQ. The germline V and J ends were trimmed by 1 base and 9 bases, with 20 bases remaining between them. DNA of the CDR3: TGCGCCAGCAGCTTGAGGGGCCCCGGGGAGAGGAGTGAGCAGTTCTTC. This encodes CASSLRGPGERSEQFF.

This clonotype was counted between two and nine times. The J gene is TRBJ2-5, the V gene TRBV20-1; tentatively, D is TRBD1 (6 bases). Germline CDR1 reads DFQATT; CDR2 reads SNEGSKA (reference sequence). The CDR3 is 16 amino acids. This chain's CDR3 is CSAGEGLTGRKETQYF. As DNA, the CDR3 is TGCAGCGCTGGAGAGGGGCTGACAGGACGCAAGGAGACCCAGTACTTC.

This clonotype was picked up many times. This sequence joins TRBV24-1 and TRBJ2-7; D unclear. The germline V gene has CDR1 KGHDR and CDR2 SFDVKD. The CDR3 is made up of 16 amino acids. V dropped 4 bases and J dropped 2 bases, with 17 bases sitting between them. CDR3 coding DNA: TGTGCCACCAGTGACCGTCCTCGGCCACTCCCCTACGAGCAGTACTTC. This gives the protein CATSDRPRPLPYEQYF.

In this sample, this clonotype turned up a few times. The chain links TRBV4-3 to TRBJ2-5; D unclear. CDR3 length: 14 residues. V shed 0 bases and J shed 5 bases, with 10 bases lying between them. Germline V gene sequence: CDR1 LGHNA, CDR2 YSLEER. The CDR3, as DNA: TGCGCCAGCAGCCAAGATTTAGGATTGGAGACCCAGTACTTC. Residues: CASSQDLGLETQYF.

The V gene is TRBV13, the J gene TRBJ2-3, with D hard to call. Trimming stripped 3 bases from V and 5 bases from J, with 12 bases between. Looked up from germline, CDR1 is PRHDT and CDR2 is FYEKMQ (reference sequence). The CDR3 has 14 residues. The CDR3 loop is CASSLRSARDTQYF. CDR3 nucleotides: TGTGCCAGCAGCTTGAGGTCAGCGAGAGATACGCAGTATTTT.

This chain uses TRBV2 with TRBJ2-1, with 11 bases lining up with TRBD2. The CDR3 totals 12 residues. Trimming cost V 9 bases and J 7 bases; bases outside gene matches: 2. Germline assignment: CDR1 SNHLY and CDR2 FYNNEI. The chain's CDR3 is CARLAGGNEQFF. The CDR3 region has the DNA TGTGCCAGGTTAGCGGGAGGGAATGAGCAGTTCTTC.

In this sample, this clonotype turned up a few times. The chain carries TRBV12-3 or TRBV12-4 and TRBJ2-1; 13 bases map to TRBD2. The J segment lost 4 bases and the V segment lost 4 bases, leaving 4 bases of the junction unmatched. This CDR3 region has 16 residues. CDR3 sequence: CASSSVTSGRYNEQFF. CDR3 in DNA: TGTGCCAGCAGTTCTGTGACTAGCGGGAGGTACAATGAGCAGTTCTTC.

This clonotype was recorded a few times. The CDR3 protein is CASSWGPTANVLTF. Here the CDR3 DNA reads TGCGCCAGCAGCTGGGGTCCGACGGCCAACGTCCTGACTTTC. This sequence joins TRBV5-1 and TRBJ2-6; D remains unclear. CDR3 length: 14 amino acids. Germline CDR1 reads SGHRS; CDR2 reads YFSETQ. V lost 3 bases, J lost 6 bases, and 10 bases lay in between.

In its sample, this clonotype was seen a few times. DNA for the CDR3: TGTGCCACCACCTCTCTTGGGGGTGGCTACACCTTC. The encoded protein is CATTSLGGGYTF. The chain links TRBV15 to TRBJ1-2; D possibly corresponds to TRBD1 (5 bases). Trimming shortened V by 7 bases and J by 7 bases, and 13 bases separated the two germline ends. In germline, CDR1 is LNHNV, CDR2 YYDKDF (reference sequence). The CDR3 sequence is 12 residues long.

The chain employs TRBV20-1 and TRBJ2-1; 12 bases match TRBD2. V trimming: 6 bases; J trimming: 0 bases; junction bases outside the gene matches: 6. The germline CDR1 and CDR2 sequences are DFQATT and SNEGSKA (reference sequence). There are 16 residues in the CDR3. In DNA, the CDR3 is TGCAGTGCCAGACTAGCGGGAGAGATCTCCTACAATGAGCAGTTCTTC. Translated: CSARLAGEISYNEQFF.

The chain recombines TRBV5-1 with TRBJ1-5, with D perhaps TRBD1 (5 bases). The CDR3 is 14 residues long. Germline V CDR1 and CDR2: SGHRS, YFSETQ. V was cut by 1 base and J by 6 bases, with 11 bases left in between. For the CDR3, the DNA is TGCGCCAGCAGCTTGTCGGAAGGGGTTCAGCCCCAGCATTTT. Its protein product is CASSLSEGVQPQHF.

This clonotype was counted ten times or more. V and J are TRBV12-3 or TRBV12-4 and TRBJ2-7; 10 positions agree with TRBD1. This CDR3 comprises 13 residues. V lost 8 bases and J lost 5; bases outside the gene matches: 6. The CDR3 spells CASPKGQGNEQYF. The DNA for the CDR3 is TGTGCCAGCCCAAAGGGACAGGGGAACGAGCAGTACTTC.

In this sample, this clonotype turned up a few times. The chain links TRBV9 to TRBJ2-7; TRBD1 or TRBD2 may be the D gene (5 bases each). Germline V lookup: CDR1 SGDLS, CDR2 YYNGEE. The V and J ends lost 5 bases and 6 bases respectively, with 12 bases between them. The CDR3 consists of 12 residues. CDR3 in DNA: TGTGCCAGCAGAGGACAAGGGAGCGAGCAGTACTTC. Encoded protein: CASRGQGSEQYF. Supplemented by reference TRBV9 and TRBJ2-7, the full variable domain reads DSGVTQTPKHLITATGQRVTLRCSPRSGDLSVYWYQQSLDQGLQFLIQYYNGEERAKGNILERFSAQQFPDLHSELNLSSLELGDSALYFCASRGQGSEQYFGPGTRLTVT.

The rearrangement joins TRBV2 to TRBJ2-3; maybe TRBD2 (5 bases). This CDR3 comprises 14 residues. V lost 4 bases to trimming and J lost 4 bases, with 12 bases between them. Per the germline V gene, CDR1 is SNHLY and CDR2 is FYNNEI. CDR3 residues: CASSGGSAPDTQYF. The CDR3 region has the DNA TGTGCCAGCAGTGGAGGGAGCGCCCCAGATACGCAGTATTTT.

In this sample, this clonotype turned up a few times. The chain uses TRBV27 and TRBJ2-7; D unclear. Trimming removed 8 bases from V and 2 bases from J, with 19 bases in between. The CDR3 loop spans 15 amino acids. Looked up from germline, CDR1 is MNHEY and CDR2 is SMNVEV (reference sequence). The CDR3 sequence: CASAPGLPGPYEQYF. The DNA for the CDR3 is TGTGCCAGCGCCCCAGGTCTCCCGGGTCCCTACGAGCAGTACTTC.